These 17 T cell receptor beta chains share one sample of origin, sequenced in a study of spatial heterogeneity in lung cancer (dated by TCRdb to the late 2010s). General study outcomes and caveats: The number of expanded intratumoral alpha and beta TCRs correlated with the tumor nonsynonymous mutation count.

The time point label corresponds to: sample taken at primary tumor resection. Libraries came from 5' RACE. Sequencing was carried out with a NextSeq 500. TCRdb reanalyzed the raw reads on its own, using fastp at Q25 for trimming and MiXCR for clone calling, and kept in-frame beta chains. Rows merge per CDR3 protein into single entries with the most common DNA and genes. Across this sample there are 15,000 or so distinct CDR3 sequences, with 4.7% seen only once. The ten top clones hold about 18% of the sample. Antigens of these TCRs are unknown. Material: lung tumor tissue, obtained at surgery. The receptors come from a female donor with early-stage non-small cell lung cancer.

By its share, this clonotype is medium-sized. This sequence joins TRBV2 and TRBJ2-3; 8 bases match TRBD2. V lost 5 bases, J lost 2 bases, and 3 bases stayed unmatched. This CDR3 is 14 amino acids long. CDR1 is SNHLY, CDR2 FYNNEI, per germline. DNA for the CDR3: TGTGCCAGCAGTCCGGGGGGGTTCACAGATACGCAGTATTTT. Amino acid sequence: CASSPGGFTDTQYF.

In this sample, this clonotype turned up many times. This rearrangement joins TRBV28 to TRBJ1-4; no clear D. V lost 4 bases to trimming and J lost 7 bases, with 13 bases between them. The CDR3 runs to 14 residues. Germline V gene data show CDR1 as MDHEN and CDR2 as SYDVKM. The CDR3 DNA reads TGTGCCAGCAGTTCGGCACTTGTAGCTGAAAAACTGTTTTTT. It encodes CASSSALVAEKLFF.

This chain's CDR3 is CAISPVLAGEQYF. The CDR3 DNA follows: TGTGCCATCAGTCCCGTGCTAGCGGGTGAGCAGTACTTC. The V gene is TRBV10-3, the J gene TRBJ2-7, with 8 bases fitting TRBD2. CDR1 is ENHRY and CDR2 is SYGVKD in the germline V gene. V trimming: 5 bases; J trimming: 7 bases; junction bases outside the gene matches: 7. This CDR3 spans 13 amino acids.

This clonotype was counted ten times or more. The rearrangement joins TRBV24-1 to TRBJ2-5, with a possible D match to TRBD2 (7 bases). Germline values: CDR1 KGHDR, CDR2 SFDVKD. The CDR3 loop spans 15 amino acids. V shed 7 bases and J shed 6 bases, with 20 bases lying between them. The CDR3 nucleotides read TGTGCCACCAGCGAGGGGGGAGCGGGACGAAAGACCCAGTACTTC. Translating it yields CATSEGGAGRKTQYF.

This clonotype was recorded at least ten times. V is TRBV5-1 and J is TRBJ2-5, with 9 bases matching TRBD1. Germline CDR1 reads SGHRS; CDR2 reads YFSETQ. The junction had 8 bases not matched to a gene; V was cut back by 4 bases and J by 4 bases. The CDR3 sequence is 15 residues long. CDR3 nucleotides: TGCGCCAGCAGCCGAACAGGGGGCGAGGGAGAGACCCAGTACTTC. This gives the protein CASSRTGGEGETQYF.

At least ten counts were recorded for this clonotype. This rearrangement joins TRBV6-2 or TRBV6-3 to TRBJ2-3, with D maybe TRBD2 (6 bases). CDR3 length equals 14 residues. Trimming took 5 bases from V and 4 from J, leaving 13 bases between them. Looked up from germline, CDR1 is MNHEY and CDR2 is SVGEGT. The CDR3 DNA reads as TGTGCCAGCAGTCCCCCCGGGGGAGCAGATACGCAGTATTTT. This sequence encodes CASSPPGGADTQYF.

This clonotype was counted many times. The gene calls are TRBV20-1 and TRBJ1-2; unclear D gene. Germline CDR1 and CDR2: DFQATT and SNEGSKA (reference sequence). Trimming removed 0 bases at V and 0 bases at J, with 11 bases between. There are 15 residues in the CDR3. The CDR3 protein is CSARDLRETNYGYTF. CDR3 nucleotide sequence: TGCAGTGCTAGAGATCTGCGGGAGACTAACTATGGCTACACCTTC.

This clonotype was picked up many times. The rearrangement joins TRBV27 to TRBJ2-5, with D uncertain. Between the trimmed V and J ends, which lost 5 bases and 5 bases, there was a span of 15 bases. The CDR3 covers 14 residues. CDR1 MNHEY and CDR2 SMNVEV come from the germline V gene (reference sequence). In nucleotides, the CDR3 is TGTGCCAGCAGTCCGGGTCCTCGGCGGGAGACCCAGTACTTC. Translating gives CASSPGPRRETQYF.

This clonotype showed up many times. The chain combines TRBV28 with TRBJ2-5, with no clear D. Germline-derived CDR1 and CDR2 are MDHEN and SYDVKM. Trimming left V 3 bases short and J 4 bases short, with 3 bases between. The CDR3 totals 11 residues. The CDR3 sequence is CASSFGETQYF. Written as DNA, the CDR3 is TGTGCCAGCAGTTTTGGAGAGACCCAGTACTTC.

In its sample, this clonotype was seen many times. The chain combines TRBV3-1 with TRBJ2-2, with D hard to call. The CDR3 runs to 16 residues. Trimming left V 2 bases short and J 5 bases short, with 15 bases between. Germline CDR1 reads LGHDT; CDR2 reads YNNKEL (reference sequence). The CDR3 DNA follows: TGTGCCAGCAGCCAACACCTTATGACGGATACCGGGGAGCTGTTTTTT. Translated: CASSQHLMTDTGELFF.

This clonotype was counted ten times or more. The chain couples TRBV7-9 to TRBJ1-3; D is undetermined. The CDR3 covers 13 residues. V shed 3 bases and J shed 6 bases, with 9 bases lying between them. Germline values: CDR1 SEHNR, CDR2 FQNEAQ (reference sequence). For the CDR3, the DNA is TGTGCCAGCAGCTTCGCAGGAGAAAACACCATATATTTT. This sequence encodes CASSFAGENTIYF.

This clonotype has ten or more counts. CDR3 region: CSARDRGEGTDTQYF. CDR3 DNA: TGCAGTGCTAGAGATCGGGGGGAAGGCACAGATACGCAGTATTTT. The chain carries TRBV20-1 and TRBJ2-3, with 7 bases that match TRBD2. The germline V gene encodes CDR1 DFQATT and CDR2 SNEGSKA (reference sequence). Trimming at V came to 0 bases and at J to 1 base, leaving 4 bases not matched to a gene. The CDR3 spans 15 residues.

A few counts support this clonotype. The chain recombines TRBV6-5 with TRBJ1-1; D is uncertain. CDR1 is MNHEY and CDR2 is SVGAGI in the germline V gene. Trimming took 5 bases from V and 1 from J, leaving 11 bases between them. The CDR3 has 14 residues. The CDR3, as DNA: TGTGCCAGCAGTCCCGCGGCGGGGAACACTGAAGCTTTCTTT. It is translated as CASSPAAGNTEAFF.

This clonotype was found many times. The V gene is TRBV28, the J gene TRBJ1-3; TRBD1 matches at 8 bases. The CDR3 runs 14 residues. Germline V gives CDR1 MDHEN, CDR2 SYDVKM. V lost 5 bases and J lost 2; bases outside the gene matches: 2. The CDR3 nucleotides read TGTGCCAGCAGTCGGACAGGGACTGGAAACACCATATATTTT. This codes for CASSRTGTGNTIYF.

This clonotype was detected ten times or more. V gene TRBV20-1 combines with J gene TRBJ1-1; D unclear. The germline V gene encodes CDR1 DFQATT and CDR2 SNEGSKA (reference sequence). CDR3 length: 15 amino acids. The germline V and J ends were trimmed by 6 bases and 0 bases, with 17 bases remaining between them. DNA for the CDR3: TGCAGTGCGAGCCCACTAGTACCTGTGAACACTGAAGCTTTCTTT. Translation: CSASPLVPVNTEAFF.

This clonotype was recorded at least ten times. V usage is TRBV5-1 and J usage is TRBJ2-3; 7 bases match TRBD2. Trimming removed 0 bases from V and 0 bases from J; junction bases left unmatched: 4. There are 16 residues in the CDR3. The V gene's germline CDR1 is SGHRS and CDR2 YFSETQ. CDR3 sequence: CASSLEGRESTDTQYF. The CDR3 region has the DNA TGCGCCAGCAGCTTGGAGGGGAGGGAGAGCACAGATACGCAGTATTTT.

The V and J genes are TRBV14 and TRBJ1-4; TRBD1 matches at 7 bases. This CDR3 spans 14 amino acids. Trimming at V came to 3 bases and at J to 5 bases, leaving 3 bases not matched to a gene. Germline lookup yields CDR1 SGHDN and CDR2 FVKESK. In DNA form, the CDR3 reads TGTGCCAGCAGCCAGACAGGGCGGAATGAAAAACTGTTTTTT. Protein: CASSQTGRNEKLFF. The full variable domain, in which reference TRBV14 and TRBJ1-4 provide the parts outside the CDR3, is EAGVTQFPSHSVIEKGQTVTLRCDPISGHDNLYWYRRVMGKEIKFLLHFVKESKQDESGMPNNRFLAERTGGTYSTLKVQPAELEDSGVYFCASSQTGRNEKLFFGSGTQLSVL.